This T cell receptor (beta chain) was observed in a study of control samples from healthy donors and cancer patients. Generated by immunoSEQ multiplex PCR, the TCRdb table keeps only in-frame clones and is missing some. This table has roughly 99,000 clones, almost 85% appearing once. The CDR3 is 18 amino acids. J gave up 5 bases and V 4 bases, and 15 bases lay outside the gene matches. The germline V gene encodes CDR1 MDHEN and CDR2 SYDVKM. This clonotype originated in a man aged 55-75 years in good health. The sequenced sample was blood. The V gene is TRBV28, the J gene TRBJ2-5; 11 bases agree with TRBD1. The CDR3 spells CASSSPGTGGRYGETQYF. Written as DNA, the CDR3 is TGTGCCAGCAGTTCTCCGGGGACAGGGGGAAGATACGGGGAGACCCAGTACTTC.